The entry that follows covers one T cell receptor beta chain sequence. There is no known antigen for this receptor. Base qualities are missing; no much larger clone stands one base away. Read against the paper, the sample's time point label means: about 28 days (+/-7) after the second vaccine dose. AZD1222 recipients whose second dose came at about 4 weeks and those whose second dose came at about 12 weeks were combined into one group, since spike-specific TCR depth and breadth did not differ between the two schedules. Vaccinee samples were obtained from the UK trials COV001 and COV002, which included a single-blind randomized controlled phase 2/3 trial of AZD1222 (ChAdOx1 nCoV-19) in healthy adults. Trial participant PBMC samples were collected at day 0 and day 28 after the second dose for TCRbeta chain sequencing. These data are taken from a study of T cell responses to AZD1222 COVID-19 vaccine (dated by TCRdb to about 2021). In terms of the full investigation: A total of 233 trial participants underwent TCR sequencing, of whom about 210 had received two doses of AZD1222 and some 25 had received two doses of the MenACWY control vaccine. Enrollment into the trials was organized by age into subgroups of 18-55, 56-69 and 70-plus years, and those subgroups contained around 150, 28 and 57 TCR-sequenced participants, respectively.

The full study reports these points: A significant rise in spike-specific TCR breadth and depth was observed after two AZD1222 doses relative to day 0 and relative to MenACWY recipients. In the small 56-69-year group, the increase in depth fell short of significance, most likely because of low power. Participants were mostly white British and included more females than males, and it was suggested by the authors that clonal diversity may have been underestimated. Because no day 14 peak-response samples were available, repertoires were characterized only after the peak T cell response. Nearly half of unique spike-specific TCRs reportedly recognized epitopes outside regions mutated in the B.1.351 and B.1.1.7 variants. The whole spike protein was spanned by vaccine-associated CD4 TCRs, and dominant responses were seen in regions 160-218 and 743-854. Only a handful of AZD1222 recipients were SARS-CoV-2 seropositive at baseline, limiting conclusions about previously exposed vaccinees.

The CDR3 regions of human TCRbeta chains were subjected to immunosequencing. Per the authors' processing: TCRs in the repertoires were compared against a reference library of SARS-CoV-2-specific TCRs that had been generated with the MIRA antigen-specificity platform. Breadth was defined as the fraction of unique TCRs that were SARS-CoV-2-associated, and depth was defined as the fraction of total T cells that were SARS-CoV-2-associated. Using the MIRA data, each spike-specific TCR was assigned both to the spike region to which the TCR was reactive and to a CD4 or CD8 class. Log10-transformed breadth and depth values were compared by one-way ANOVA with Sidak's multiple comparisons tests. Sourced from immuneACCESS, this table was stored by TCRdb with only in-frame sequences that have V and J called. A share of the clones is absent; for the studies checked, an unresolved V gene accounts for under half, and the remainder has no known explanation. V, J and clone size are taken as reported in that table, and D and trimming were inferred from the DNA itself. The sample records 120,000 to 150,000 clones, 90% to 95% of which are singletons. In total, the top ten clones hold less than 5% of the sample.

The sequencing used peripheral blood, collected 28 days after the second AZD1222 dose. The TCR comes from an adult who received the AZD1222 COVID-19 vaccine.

The base sequence is TGTGCCAGCAGCCAGTGGGCGGACGGATACACAGATACGCAGTATTTT. The translation is CASSQWADGYTDTQYF. The rearrangement combines TRBV14 with TRBJ2-3; the D gene is not confidently resolved. The junction carries 15 bases between V and J, which are trimmed by 3 bases and 2 bases respectively. The cysteine opens and the phenylalanine closes a CDR3 of 16 amino acids. Only CDR3 DNA is held: 48 bases, read in frame from base 1. The germline V gene sets CDR1 to SGHDN and CDR2 to FVKESK. Full variable domain (CDR3 extended with the reference TRBV14 and TRBJ2-3 proteins): EAGVTQFPSHSVIEKGQTVTLRCDPISGHDNLYWYRRVMGKEIKFLLHFVKESKQDESGMPNNRFLAERTGGTYSTLKVQPAELEDSGVYFCASSQWADGYTDTQYFGPGTRLTVL.